The 7 T cell receptor beta chains presented below share a single source sample, sequenced in a study of blood T cell repertoires in COVID-19. Libraries were prepared by immunoSEQ multiplex PCR; TCRdb keeps only in-frame clonotypes and omits some of them. Among 140,000 or so clones, about 89% were seen once, and the ten largest hold approximately 40%. The sequenced material came from peripheral blood. The source of these receptors is a man aged 50 to 59 who had recovered from COVID-19.

CDR3 DNA sequence: TGTGCCAGCAGCCGCAGACAGGGTGGGAATGAAAAACTGTTTTTT. This sequence encodes CASSRRQGGNEKLFF. The rearrangement links TRBV7-2 to TRBJ1-4, with 7 bases matching TRBD1. The CDR3 totals 15 residues. J was trimmed by 5 bases and V by 5 bases; bases with no gene match: 8. Per the germline V gene, CDR1 is SGHTA and CDR2 is FQGNSA.

In regard to this clone: Germline is not matched at one junction end, which may reflect a read error. This chain uses TRBV19 with TRBJ1-5; TRBD1 agrees at 9 bases. The CDR3 contains 14 residues. Germline values: CDR1 LNHDA, CDR2 SQIVND (reference sequence). Written as DNA, the CDR3 is TGTGCCAGCCGAAGAGCCGGAGTCGGGACAGGGTGGGATTTT. Its protein is CASRRAGVGTGWDF.

This clone was seen once. The chain is built from TRBV7-2 and TRBJ2-3; TRBD2 aligns across 12 bases. CDR3 length: 18 residues. CDR1 and CDR2 from the germline V gene are SGHTA and FQGNSA. V lost 0 bases, J lost 6 bases, and 10 bases stayed unmatched. CDR3 region: CASSLAPASGGVQDTQYF. As DNA, the CDR3 is TGTGCCAGCAGCTTAGCGCCGGCTAGCGGGGGGGTTCAGGATACGCAGTATTTT. Complete variable domain (other parts from reference TRBV7-2 and TRBJ2-3): GAGVSQSPSNKVTEKGKDVELRCDPISGHTALYWYRQSLGQGLEFLIYFQGNSAPDKSGLPSDRFSAERTGGSVSTLTIQRTQQEDSAVYLCASSLAPASGGVQDTQYFGPGTRLTVL.

The chain has TRBV6-6 and TRBJ1-2; TRBD1 might be the D (5 bases). The CDR3 runs 14 residues. Deletions cut 4 bases from V and 4 bases from J, with 13 bases between. Germline V gene data show CDR1 as MNHNY and CDR2 as SVGAGI (reference sequence). CDR3 in amino acids: CASSFGGSGYGYTF. CDR3 coding DNA: TGTGCCAGCAGTTTTGGGGGGAGTGGCTATGGCTACACCTTC.

V gene TRBV9 combines with J gene TRBJ2-6, with 7 bases fitting TRBD1. CDR1 and CDR2 from the germline V gene are SGDLS and YYNGEE. The CDR3 is 15 amino acids. V was pared by 3 bases and J by 2 bases, with 2 bases of the junction left unmatched. The CDR3 nucleotides read TGTGCCAGCAGCGCCGGGACAGCTGGGGCCAACGTCCTGACTTTC. Its protein product is CASSAGTAGANVLTF.

In the case of this clone: One end of the junction fails to match germline, which may point to a read error. The gene calls are TRBV2 and TRBJ1-4, with D tentatively TRBD1 (6 bases). Germline CDR1 reads SNHLY; CDR2 reads FYNNEI. There are 14 residues in the CDR3. The CDR3 DNA reads TGTGCCAGCAGTCAGGGGTCAACCAATGAAAAACTGTTTTTT. Protein product: CASSQGSTNEKLFF.

The chain couples TRBV6-5 to TRBJ2-7, with 7 bases that match TRBD1. V shed 5 bases and J 5 bases; nucleotides not matched to a gene: 3. The V gene's germline CDR1 is MNHEY and CDR2 SVGAGI. There are 12 residues in the CDR3. For the CDR3, the DNA is TGTGCCAGCAGTCGACAGGGCCACGAGCAGTACTTC. Encoded protein: CASSRQGHEQYF.